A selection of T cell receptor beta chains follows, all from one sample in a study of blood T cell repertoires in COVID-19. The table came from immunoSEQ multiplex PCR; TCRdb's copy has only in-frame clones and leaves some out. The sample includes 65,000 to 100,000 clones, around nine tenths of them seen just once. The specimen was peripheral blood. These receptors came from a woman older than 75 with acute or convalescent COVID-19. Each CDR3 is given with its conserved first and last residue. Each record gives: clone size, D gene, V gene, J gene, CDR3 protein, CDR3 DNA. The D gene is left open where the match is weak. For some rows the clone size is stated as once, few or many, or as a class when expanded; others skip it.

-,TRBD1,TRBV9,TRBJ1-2,CASSVGDRGLGYGYTF,TGTGCCAGCAGCGTAGGGGACAGGGGGCTTGGCTATGGCTACACCTTC
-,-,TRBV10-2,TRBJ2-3,CASSVGGGNGDTQYF,TGCGCCAGCAGTGTGGGGGGAGGAAATGGAGATACGCAGTATTTT
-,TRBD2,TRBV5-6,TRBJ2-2,CASSLLAGGNTGELFF,TGTGCCAGCAGCTTACTAGCGGGAGGGAACACCGGGGAGCTGTTTTTT
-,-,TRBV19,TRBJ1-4,CASSMGMGPNEKLFF,TGTGCCAGTAGTATGGGTATGGGGCCTAATGAAAAACTGTTTTTT
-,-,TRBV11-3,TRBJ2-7,CASSLGQSYEQYF,TGTGCCAGCAGCTTAGGGCAGTCCTACGAGCAGTACTTC
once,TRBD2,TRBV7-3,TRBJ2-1,CASSHAGRGAGNEQFF,TGTGCCAGCAGCCACGCGGGGCGGGGGGCCGGCAATGAGCAGTTCTTC
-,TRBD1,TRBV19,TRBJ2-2,CASSTSGGFTGELFF,TGTGCCAGTAGTACTTCAGGGGGTTTCACCGGGGAGCTGTTTTTT
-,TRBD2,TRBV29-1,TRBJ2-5,CSVDRGGAETQYF,TGCAGCGTTGATAGGGGAGGGGCAGAGACCCAGTACTTC
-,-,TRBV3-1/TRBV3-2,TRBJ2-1,CASSLRDEQFF,TGTGCCAGCAGCCTACGGGATGAGCAGTTCTTC
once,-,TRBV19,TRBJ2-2,CASSVKQGTGELFF,TGTGCCAGTAGTGTGAAACAGGGTACCGGGGAGCTGTTTTTT
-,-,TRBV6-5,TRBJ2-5,CASSPPSEETQYF,TGTGCCAGCAGTCCTCCGTCTGAAGAGACCCAGTACTTC
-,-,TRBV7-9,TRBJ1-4,CASSPGLFEKLFF,TGTGCCAGCAGCCCCGGACTTTTTGAAAAACTGTTTTTT
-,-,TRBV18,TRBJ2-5,CASSYTQETQYF,TGTGCCAGCTCATACACCCAAGAGACCCAGTACTTC
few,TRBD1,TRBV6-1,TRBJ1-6,CASSDSTGAGNSPLHF,TGTGCCAGCAGTGATTCAACAGGGGCAGGGAATTCACCCCTCCACTTT
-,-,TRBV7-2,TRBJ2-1,CASTRDWSYNEQFF,TGTGCCAGCACCCGGGACTGGTCCTACAATGAGCAGTTCTTC
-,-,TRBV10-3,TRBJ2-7,CAISDSSYEQYF,TGTGCCATCAGTGACAGCTCCTACGAGCAGTACTTC
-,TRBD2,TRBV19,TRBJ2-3,CASSLGLAGGPEDTQYF,TGTGCCAGTAGTCTGGGACTAGCGGGAGGGCCGGAAGATACGCAGTATTTT
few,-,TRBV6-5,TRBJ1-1,CASSYSAGNTEAFF,TGTGCCAGCAGTTACTCCGCAGGGAACACTGAAGCTTTCTTT
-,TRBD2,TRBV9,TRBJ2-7,CASSTGTSSYEQYF,TGTGCCAGCAGCACCGGGACTAGCAGCTACGAGCAGTACTTC
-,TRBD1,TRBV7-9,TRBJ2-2,CASIRPGTGATGELFF,TGTGCCAGCATCCGTCCCGGGACAGGGGCCACCGGGGAGCTGTTTTTT
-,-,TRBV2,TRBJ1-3,CASSPGRNSGNTIYF,TGTGCCAGCAGTCCCGGTCGCAACTCTGGAAACACCATATATTTT
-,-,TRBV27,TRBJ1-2,CASSPFSGYYGYTF,TGTGCCAGCAGTCCATTCTCTGGCTACTATGGCTACACCTTC
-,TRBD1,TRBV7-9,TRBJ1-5,CASSSDRATSQPQHF,TGTGCCAGCAGCTCCGACAGGGCTACGAGTCAGCCCCAGCATTTT
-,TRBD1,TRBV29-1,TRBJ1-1,CSGNRGKNTEAFF,TGCAGCGGCAACAGGGGCAAGAACACTGAAGCTTTCTTT
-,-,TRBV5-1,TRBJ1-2,CASSPMEAYGYTF,TGCGCCAGCAGCCCGATGGAAGCGTATGGCTACACCTTC
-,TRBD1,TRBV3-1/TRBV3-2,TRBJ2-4,CASSYRGSTKNIQYF,TGTGCCAGCAGCTACAGGGGATCTACCAAAAACATTCAGTACTTC
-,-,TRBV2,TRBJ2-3,CARGSNRGTDTQYF,TGTGCCAGGGGCTCTAATCGAGGCACAGATACGCAGTATTTT
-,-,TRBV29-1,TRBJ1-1,CSVDSTGLNTEAFF,TGCAGCGTTGATTCTACGGGTTTGAACACTGAAGCTTTCTTT
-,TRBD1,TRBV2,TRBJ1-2,CASRASGTGGSYGYTF,TGTGCCAGCAGAGCTTCCGGGACAGGGGGGTCCTATGGCTACACCTTC
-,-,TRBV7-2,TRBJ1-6,CASSLGLLNSPLHF,TGTGCCAGCAGCTTGGGGCTGCTTAATTCACCCCTCCACTTT
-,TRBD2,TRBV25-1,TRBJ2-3,CASSAGLAGFTDTQYF,TGTGCCAGCAGTGCGGGACTAGCGGGGTTCACAGATACGCAGTATTTT
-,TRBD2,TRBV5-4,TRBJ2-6,CASSLPRAGTRTGANVLTF,TGTGCCAGCAGCTTGCCCCGAGCGGGGACCCGTACCGGGGCCAACGTCCTGACTTTC
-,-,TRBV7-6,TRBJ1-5,CASSLETGLNNQPQHF,TGTGCCAGCAGCTTAGAGACAGGCCTTAACAATCAGCCCCAGCATTTT
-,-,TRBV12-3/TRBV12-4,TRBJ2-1,CASSGGANNEQFF,TGTGCCAGCAGTGGGGGGGCCAACAATGAGCAGTTCTTC
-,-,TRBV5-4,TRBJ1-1,CASTPRELNTEAFF,TGTGCCAGCACCCCCAGGGAATTGAACACTGAAGCTTTCTTT
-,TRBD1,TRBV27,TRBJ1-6,CASSSTGNHSPLHF,TGTGCCAGCAGTTCGACAGGGAACCATTCACCCCTCCACTTT
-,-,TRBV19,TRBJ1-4,CASSISTTNEKLFF,TGTGCCAGTAGTATCTCTACAACTAATGAAAAACTGTTTTTT
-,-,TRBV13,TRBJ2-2,CASSISPGHSNTGELFF,TGTGCCAGCAGCATATCTCCGGGACACTCGAACACCGGGGAGCTGTTTTTT
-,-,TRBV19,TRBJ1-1,CASSTTPGNTEAFF,TGTGCCAGCTCTACCACCCCTGGTAACACTGAAGCTTTCTTT
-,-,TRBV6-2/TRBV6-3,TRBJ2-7,CASSSDTGKGEQYF,TGTGCCAGCAGCTCGGACACAGGGAAGGGCGAGCAGTACTTC
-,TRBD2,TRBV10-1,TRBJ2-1,CASRQPGLAGGNSYNEQFF,TGCGCCAGCAGACAACCGGGACTAGCGGGGGGAAACTCCTACAATGAGCAGTTCTTC
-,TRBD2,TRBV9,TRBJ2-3,CASSVSGGPGVSTDTQYF,TGTGCCAGCAGCGTTAGCGGGGGCCCCGGAGTGAGCACAGATACGCAGTATTTT
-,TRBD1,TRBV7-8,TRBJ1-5,CASSLGRAGGQPQHF,TGTGCCAGCAGCTTGGGGCGCGCAGGGGGACAGCCCCAGCATTTT
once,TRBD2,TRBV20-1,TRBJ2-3,CSASLAGPSTDTQYF,TGCAGTGCTAGTTTAGCGGGGCCTAGCACAGATACGCAGTATTTT
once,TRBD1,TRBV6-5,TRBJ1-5,CVTDREYSNQPQHF,TGTGTCACAGACAGGGAATATAGCAATCAGCCCCAGCATTTT
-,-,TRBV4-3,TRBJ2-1,CASSQSLVYEQFF,TGCGCCAGCAGCCAATCCCTAGTCTATGAGCAGTTCTTC
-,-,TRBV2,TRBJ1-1,CASSGQRNTEAFF,TGTGCCAGTTCAGGCCAGAGGAACACTGAAGCTTTCTTT
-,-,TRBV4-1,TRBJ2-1,CASRSADSSYNEQFF,TGCGCCAGCAGGAGCGCGGATAGCTCCTACAATGAGCAGTTCTTC
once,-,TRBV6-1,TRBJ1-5,CASSEAGGRDQPQHF,TGTGCCAGCAGTGAAGCCGGAGGGCGGGATCAGCCCCAGCATTTT
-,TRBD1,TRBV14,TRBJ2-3,CASSQDQGAQDTQYF,TGTGCCAGCAGCCAAGATCAGGGGGCGCAAGATACGCAGTATTTT
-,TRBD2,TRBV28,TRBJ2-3,CASSFGTSVHTQYF,TGTGCCAGCAGTTTTGGGACTAGTGTCCATACGCAGTATTTT